The 27 T cell receptor beta chains presented below share a single source sample, sequenced in a study of blood T cell repertoires in COVID-19. Repertoires were generated with immunoSEQ multiplex PCR, while TCRdb's copy carries only in-frame clones and drops some. The sample has some 250,000 clones; about 87% are singletons. Input material: peripheral blood. Receptors originate from a woman in her 70s with active or convalescent COVID-19.

The chain is built from TRBV10-3 and TRBJ1-2, with a weak D call TRBD1 (6 bases). V shed 4 bases and J shed 0 bases, with 18 bases lying between them. The CDR3 runs to 17 residues. From germline, CDR1 is ENHRY and CDR2 SYGVKD. This CDR3 is CAISALDSPSPNYGYTF. The CDR3 nucleotides are TGTGCCATCAGTGCCCTGGACAGTCCATCGCCTAACTATGGCTACACCTTC.

The chain is built from TRBV6-2 or TRBV6-3 and TRBJ2-4; the match to TRBD1 covers 10 bases. Germline lookup yields CDR1 MNHEY and CDR2 SVGEGT. Trimming at V came to 1 base and at J to 0 bases, leaving 12 bases not matched to a gene. The CDR3 sequence is 20 residues long. Written as DNA, the CDR3 is TGTGCCAGCAGTTACTTGACCGGGACAGGGGAAGGACTAGCCAAAAACATTCAGTACTTC. Residues: CASSYLTGTGEGLAKNIQYF.

The genes are TRBV6-4 and TRBJ1-6; D remains ambiguous. The germline V gene encodes CDR1 MRHNA and CDR2 SNTAGT. The CDR3 spans 13 residues. V lost 5 bases to trimming and J lost 10 bases, with 12 bases between them. The CDR3 loop reads CASSSNRQSPLHF. In DNA form, the CDR3 reads TGTGCCAGCAGTAGCAACAGACAATCACCCCTCCACTTT.

The chain links TRBV2 to TRBJ1-1; perhaps TRBD1 as D (5 bases). V lost 5 bases and J lost 7, with 17 bases in between. CDR3 length equals 14 residues. The germline gives CDR1 SNHLY, CDR2 FYNNEI. CDR3 DNA sequence: TGTGCCAGCAGTACGGGGGGGAGAAGACATGAAGCTTTCTTT. Residues: CASSTGGRRHEAFF.

This chain connects TRBV5-1 to TRBJ2-7, with TRBD1 as a possible D gene (6 bases). Trimming left V 5 bases short and J 2 bases short, with 14 bases between. The length of the CDR3 is 14 residues. Germline CDR1 SGHRS, CDR2 YFSETQ. The CDR3 bases are TGCGCCAGCAGTGTCCCCAGGGGAACCTACGAGCAGTACTTC. It yields the protein CASSVPRGTYEQYF.

This clone has more than one count but fewer than ten. This rearrangement joins TRBV4-3 to TRBJ1-2; D not resolved. The germline V gene encodes CDR1 LGHNA and CDR2 YSLEER. The CDR3 is made up of 15 amino acids. V was pared by 0 bases and J by 7 bases, with 15 bases between. CDR3 sequence (DNA): TGCGCCAGCAGCCAAGATCCGGGAGGGAACGGTGGCTACACCTTC. This gives the protein CASSQDPGGNGGYTF.

V and J are TRBV6-5 and TRBJ1-2, with 8 bases lining up with TRBD1. In germline, CDR1 is MNHEY, CDR2 SVGAGI. CDR3 length equals 12 residues. The V gene end was trimmed by 7 bases and the J gene end by 7 bases; junction bases not matched to a gene: 5. Here the CDR3 DNA reads TGTGCCAGCATCGGACAGGGCTCTGGCTACACCTTC. This codes for CASIGQGSGYTF.

The V gene is TRBV3-1 (or the pseudogene TRBV3-2), the J gene TRBJ1-1; 7 positions agree with TRBD1. Trimming cost V 0 bases and J 11 bases; bases outside gene matches: 0. Looked up from germline, CDR1 is LGHDT and CDR2 is YNNKEL (reference sequence). The CDR3 has 11 residues. CDR3 in amino acids: CASSQDRGAFF. As DNA, the CDR3 is TGTGCCAGCAGCCAAGACAGGGGGGCTTTCTTT.

The V gene is TRBV6-2 or TRBV6-3, the J gene TRBJ2-7, with a tentative D call TRBD1 (6 bases). V was clipped by 6 bases and J by 2 bases, with 20 bases between them. CDR1 is MNHEY and CDR2 is SVGEGT in the germline V gene. The CDR3 consists of 16 residues. The CDR3 DNA sequence: TGTGCCAGCAGCACGAGGGGGACCCTAAGGCCCTACGAGCAGTACTTC. Amino acids: CASSTRGTLRPYEQYF.

This chain joins TRBV9 and TRBJ1-2; 11 positions match TRBD1. CDR1 and CDR2 from the germline V gene are SGDLS and YYNGEE. The junction had 13 bases not matched to a gene; V was cut back by 4 bases and J by 5 bases. The CDR3 runs 17 residues. CDR3 sequence: CASSLGSGQGGGYGYTF. The DNA of the CDR3 is TGTGCCAGCAGCCTTGGCTCGGGACAGGGGGGAGGTTATGGCTACACCTTC.

This chain links TRBV5-4 with TRBJ1-5, with unresolved D. This CDR3 is built from 16 residues. Between the trimmed V and J ends, which lost 2 bases and 9 bases, there was a span of 21 bases. CDR1 and CDR2 (germline): SGHNT, YYREEE (reference sequence). This chain's CDR3 is CASSFSSGSGLGPQHF. CDR3 nucleotide sequence: TGTGCCAGCAGCTTTTCTTCGGGGTCAGGATTAGGGCCCCAGCATTTT.

CDR3 bases: TGTGCCAGCAGTTCCACAGGGGGTGGTGGCGAGCAGTACTTC. It specifies CASSSTGGGGEQYF. The rearrangement links TRBV6-2 or TRBV6-3 to TRBJ2-7, with 8 bases aligning to TRBD1. The length of the CDR3 is 14 residues. J lost 6 bases, V lost 4 bases, and 8 bases had no gene match. Per the germline V gene, CDR1 is MNHEY and CDR2 is SVGEGT.

The V and J genes are TRBV3-1 (or the pseudogene TRBV3-2) and TRBJ1-2, with unresolved D. The CDR3 contains 13 residues. Trimming took 8 bases from V and 2 from J, leaving 12 bases between them. The germline gives CDR1 LGHDT, CDR2 YNNKEL (reference sequence). The CDR3 spells CASGREGNYGYTF. CDR3 in DNA: TGTGCCAGCGGGAGAGAAGGAAACTATGGCTACACCTTC.

The chain couples TRBV9 to TRBJ1-2, with D maybe TRBD1 (5 bases). This CDR3 comprises 15 residues. Germline assignment: CDR1 SGDLS and CDR2 YYNGEE. V shed 0 bases and J shed 7 bases, with 16 bases lying between them. This CDR3 reads CASSVADSIELGYTF. The CDR3 bases are TGTGCCAGCAGCGTAGCCGACAGCATAGAGCTTGGCTACACCTTC.

This chain connects TRBV5-4 to TRBJ1-1, with no clear D. Trimming took 6 bases from V and 2 from J, leaving 11 bases between them. The CDR3 length is 13 residues. The germline CDR1 and CDR2 sequences are SGHNT and YYREEE (reference sequence). The CDR3 DNA reads TGTGCCAGCAAAGTTGTGGGCAACACTGAAGCTTTCTTT. Amino acids: CASKVVGNTEAFF.

CDR3 region: CASKVDRGPTGELFF. CDR3 DNA: TGTGCCAGCAAGGTGGATCGGGGTCCCACCGGGGAGCTGTTTTTT. The V and J genes are TRBV6-4 and TRBJ2-2; a possible D gene is TRBD2 (5 bases). The ends were cut back, 7 bases at V and 4 bases at J, with 16 bases in the middle. This CDR3 contains 15 residues. The V gene's germline CDR1 is MRHNA and CDR2 SNTAGT.

The chain couples TRBV14 to TRBJ1-1, with D tentatively TRBD1 (5 bases). CDR1 and CDR2 from the germline V gene are SGHDN and FVKESK. CDR3 length: 13 residues. The V end was cut by 6 bases, the J end by 8 bases, with 16 bases between. Written as DNA, the CDR3 is TGTGCCAGCAGACCTAACAGGAATACCGAAGCTTTCTTT. Protein product: CASRPNRNTEAFF.

The genes are TRBV11-2 and TRBJ2-1; the D is unclear. V lost 3 bases and J lost 5, with 5 bases in between. The CDR3 is 12 residues long. In germline, CDR1 is SGHAT, CDR2 FQNNGV. The CDR3 loop is CASSFVNNEQFF. CDR3 bases: TGTGCCAGCAGCTTCGTAAACAATGAGCAGTTCTTC.

This rearrangement joins TRBV7-9 to TRBJ1-1; D gene unclear. The length of the CDR3 is 14 residues. V lost 1 base, J lost 5 bases, and 11 bases lay in between. Germline V gene lookup returns CDR1 SEHNR and CDR2 FQNEAQ (reference sequence). CDR3 in DNA: TGTGCCAGCAGCTTAGACCAACAGTCAACTGAAGCTTTCTTT. Translating gives CASSLDQQSTEAFF.

The chain combines TRBV29-1 with TRBJ1-3, with D uncertain. Looked up from germline, CDR1 is SQVTM and CDR2 is ANQGSEA. Trimming shortened V by 3 bases and J by 3 bases, and 3 bases separated the two germline ends. The CDR3 has 11 amino acids. CDR3 in DNA: TGCAGCGTTGACGGTGGAAACACCATATATTTT. Encoded protein: CSVDGGNTIYF. Combining the CDR3 with reference TRBV29-1 and TRBJ1-3 gives the whole variable domain SAVISQKPSRDICQRGTSLTIQCQVDSQVTMMFWYRQQPGQSLTLIATANQGSEATYESGFVIDKFPISRPNLTFSTLTVSNMSPEDSSIYLCSVDGGNTIYFGEGSWLTVV.

This clone was seen a handful of times. The gene calls are TRBV6-6 and TRBJ1-5, with D possibly being TRBD1 (5 bases). The CDR3 totals 15 residues. Between the trimmed V and J ends, which lost 2 bases and 0 bases, there was a span of 8 bases. The germline V gene encodes CDR1 MNHNY and CDR2 SVGAGI (reference sequence). Here the CDR3 DNA reads TGTGCCAGCAGTTACGGGGCAAATAGCAATCAGCCCCAGCATTTT. Protein product: CASSYGANSNQPQHF.

The chain links TRBV10-1 to TRBJ1-4; TRBD1 agrees at 7 bases. Trimming at V came to 3 bases and at J to 8 bases, leaving 6 bases not matched to a gene. Germline V gene sequence: CDR1 WNHNN, CDR2 SYGVQD (reference sequence). The CDR3 is made up of 14 amino acids. The CDR3, as DNA: TGCGCCAGCAGTGAAGGGACAGTTGGGGAAAAACTGTTTTTT. Translation: CASSEGTVGEKLFF.

J is TRBJ1-5 and V is TRBV5-1; possible D gene TRBD1, 5 bases. There are 15 residues in the CDR3. Deletions cut 4 bases from V and 3 bases from J, with 14 bases between. From germline, CDR1 is SGHRS and CDR2 YFSETQ. The CDR3 reads CASSLGQGANQPQHF. The CDR3 DNA reads as TGCGCCAGCAGCCTGGGGCAGGGTGCCAATCAGCCCCAGCATTTT.

The chain recombines TRBV7-2 with TRBJ1-6; no clear D gene. CDR3 length equals 16 residues. Trimming shortened V by 1 base and J by 3 bases, and 10 bases separated the two germline ends. Germline V CDR1 and CDR2: SGHTA, FQGNSA. The CDR3 here is CASSLGQLIYNSPLHF. CDR3 DNA: TGTGCCAGCAGCTTAGGGCAGTTAATCTATAATTCACCCCTCCACTTT. The complete variable domain, with remaining parts taken from reference TRBV7-2 and TRBJ1-6, reads GAGVSQSPSNKVTEKGKDVELRCDPISGHTALYWYRQSLGQGLEFLIYFQGNSAPDKSGLPSDRFSAERTGGSVSTLTIQRTQQEDSAVYLCASSLGQLIYNSPLHFGNGTRLTVT.

This chain uses TRBV2 with TRBJ2-7; TRBD2 is a possible D gene (6 bases). The V gene lost 4 bases and the J gene lost 4 bases, with 20 bases spanning the gap. Germline CDR1 is SNHLY and CDR2 is FYNNEI. This CDR3 is 16 amino acids long. This CDR3 is CASSGRVARLVYEQYF. As DNA, the CDR3 is TGTGCCAGCAGTGGGAGGGTAGCAAGGCTAGTATACGAGCAGTACTTC.

The rearrangement uses TRBV19 and TRBJ1-2; possibly TRBD1 for D (6 bases). Germline assignment: CDR1 LNHDA and CDR2 SQIVND (reference sequence). The CDR3 contains 13 residues. V was shortened by 8 bases and J by 4 bases, with 14 bases between the two germline ends. The CDR3 loop reads CASSNRDAYGYTF. CDR3 DNA sequence: TGTGCCAGTTCAAACAGGGACGCCTATGGCTACACCTTC.

The chain uses TRBV11-2 and TRBJ1-4, with 7 nucleotides matching TRBD1. This CDR3 is built from 17 residues. Per the germline V gene, CDR1 is SGHAT and CDR2 is FQNNGV. The V gene end was trimmed by 1 base and the J gene end by 1 base; junction bases not matched to a gene: 6. The CDR3: CASSLALQGLTNEKLFF. The DNA for the CDR3 is TGTGCCAGCAGCTTAGCCCTACAGGGGTTAACTAATGAAAAACTGTTTTTT.